One and the same sample provided the 17 T cell receptor beta chains below, sequenced in a study of technical replicates of blood from several donors. Using immunoSEQ multiplex PCR, the repertoire was profiled, and TCRdb retains in-frame clones only, with some absent. Among around 84,000 clones listed, less than 98% were seen once. Sequencing input: T cells isolated from PBMCs. The receptor source for this set is a human donor in good health.

This clone was seen a single time. The chain has TRBV5-1 and TRBJ2-7; 10 bases match TRBD2. The germline gives CDR1 SGHRS, CDR2 YFSETQ. V trimming: 0 bases; J trimming: 2 bases; junction bases outside the gene matches: 8. This CDR3 region has 17 residues. CDR3 protein: CASSLGVTSGIPYEQYF. The CDR3 DNA is TGCGCCAGCAGCTTGGGGGTTACTAGCGGGATCCCCTACGAGCAGTACTTC.

V and J are TRBV7-9 and TRBJ2-7; possibly TRBD2 for D (6 bases). V lost 6 bases and J 2 bases, leaving 8 bases between the germline ends. Germline CDR1 SEHNR, CDR2 FQNEAQ (reference sequence). The CDR3 sequence is 12 residues long. The CDR3 sequence: CASSGGAYEQYF. CDR3 nucleotide sequence: TGTGCCAGCAGTGGAGGGGCCTACGAGCAGTACTTC.

The gene calls are TRBV7-8 and TRBJ1-2, with D maybe TRBD1 (6 bases). Germline CDR1 is SGHVS and CDR2 is FQNEAQ. The CDR3 runs 17 residues. The V and J ends lost 5 bases and 0 bases respectively, with 19 bases between them. The CDR3 loop is CASSPQMGALANYGYTF. Here the CDR3 DNA reads TGTGCCAGCAGCCCCCAGATGGGGGCTTTGGCTAACTATGGCTACACCTTC.

The V and J genes are TRBV10-3 and TRBJ1-1; a possible D gene is TRBD1 (5 bases). The germline V and J ends were trimmed by 7 bases and 9 bases, with 18 bases remaining between them. Germline-derived CDR1 and CDR2 are ENHRY and SYGVKD. This CDR3 contains 13 residues. CDR3 DNA sequence: TGTGCCATCAAGGGCCATGAACAGGAAAAAGCTTTCTTT. It is translated as CAIKGHEQEKAFF.

This chain connects TRBV7-9 to TRBJ1-1; D unclear. There are 14 residues in the CDR3. Trimming took off 3 bases at V and 2 bases at J, with 10 bases between the two ends. Per germline, CDR1 SEHNR and CDR2 FQNEAQ (reference sequence). As DNA, the CDR3 is TGTGCCAGCAGCTTGGAAAGCGTAAACACTGAAGCTTTCTTT. Translation: CASSLESVNTEAFF.

The chain recombines TRBV2 with TRBJ2-2, with TRBD1 matching 11 bases. CDR3 length equals 14 residues. Per germline, CDR1 SNHLY and CDR2 FYNNEI. The junction had 7 bases not matched to a gene; V was cut back by 10 bases and J by 6 bases. CDR3 sequence: CAIPGGQGAGELFF. CDR3 DNA sequence: TGTGCCATCCCTGGGGGACAGGGGGCCGGGGAGCTGTTTTTT.

The chain combines TRBV5-6 with TRBJ2-7; tentatively, D is TRBD2 (6 bases). The CDR3 has 13 residues. The germline V gene encodes CDR1 SGHDT and CDR2 YYEEEE. Trimming shortened V by 2 bases and J by 1 base, and 7 bases separated the two germline ends. CDR3 region: CASSLRGSYEQYF. The CDR3 DNA reads as TGTGCCAGCAGCTTACGGGGGTCCTACGAGCAGTACTTC.

V and J are TRBV6-6 and TRBJ1-4, with TRBD1 identical over 7 bases. With V trimmed by 2 bases and J by 5 bases, 5 bases remained unmatched. This CDR3 comprises 15 residues. Germline V gives CDR1 MNHNY, CDR2 SVGAGI (reference sequence). The CDR3 DNA follows: TGTGCCAGCAGTTACGGGACAGAACTAAATGAAAAACTGTTTTTT. Its translation: CASSYGTELNEKLFF.

This chain joins TRBV6-5 and TRBJ1-2, with a tentative D call TRBD1 (6 bases). The V gene's germline CDR1 is MNHEY and CDR2 SVGAGI. Trimming left V 4 bases short and J 4 bases short, with 19 bases between. The CDR3 has 16 amino acids. CDR3 in amino acids: CASSLDSTGLGYGYTF. As DNA, the CDR3 is TGTGCCAGCAGTTTAGACTCGACAGGTTTAGGCTATGGCTACACCTTC.

The chain has TRBV11-2 and TRBJ2-7; no firm D call. Trimming shortened V by 3 bases and J by 0 bases, and 6 bases separated the two germline ends. The CDR3 totals 13 residues. Germline assignment: CDR1 SGHAT and CDR2 FQNNGV. CDR3 nucleotide sequence: TGTGCCAGCAGCTTTACTACCTCCTACGAGCAGTACTTC. Translating gives CASSFTTSYEQYF.

CDR3 in DNA: TGTGCCAGCAGCCGGGGTCTGAGCACCTACAATGAGCAGTTCTTC. Translating gives CASSRGLSTYNEQFF. The chain links TRBV6-5 to TRBJ2-1; tentative D call: TRBD2 (5 bases). In germline, CDR1 is MNHEY, CDR2 SVGAGI. V lost 6 bases and J lost 2, with 14 bases in between. The CDR3 sequence is 15 residues long.

The V and J genes are TRBV23-1 and TRBJ2-5, with 9 bases identical to TRBD2. TRBV23-1 is an open reading frame, and its role is uncertain. Trimming at V came to 4 bases and at J to 4 bases, leaving 16 bases not matched to a gene. The CDR3 contains 18 residues. The chain's CDR3 is CASSPWDPGGRALETQYF. Here the CDR3 DNA reads TGCGCCAGCAGTCCATGGGATCCGGGCGGGAGGGCTTTAGAGACCCAGTACTTC.

This clone was detected once. The rearrangement links TRBV9 to TRBJ1-1; D not certain. The CDR3 is 12 amino acids. V dropped 0 bases and J dropped 7 bases, with 7 bases sitting between them. Germline V gene data show CDR1 as SGDLS and CDR2 as YYNGEE. The CDR3 DNA reads as TGTGCCAGCAGCGTAGGAGGGAGTGAAGCTTTCTTT. Protein sequence: CASSVGGSEAFF.

In its sample, this clone was seen once. V is TRBV29-1 and J is TRBJ1-4, with D possibly being TRBD1 (5 bases). The CDR3 loop spans 11 amino acids. The V end was cut by 3 bases, the J end by 14 bases, with 13 bases between. Germline V gives CDR1 SQVTM, CDR2 ANQGSEA. The CDR3: CSVDQGGILFF. The CDR3 nucleotides read TGCAGCGTTGACCAGGGAGGCATCCTGTTTTTT.

This chain uses TRBV18 with TRBJ2-5; 9 positions agree with TRBD2. After removal of 5 bases from V and 1 base from J, the junction contained 5 bases not matched to a gene. The germline CDR1 and CDR2 sequences are KGHSH and LQKENI. The CDR3 extends over 15 amino acids. DNA for the CDR3: TGTGCCAGCTCATGGCTAGCGGGAACCCAAGAGACCCAGTACTTC. It specifies CASSWLAGTQETQYF.

This rearrangement joins TRBV21-1 to TRBJ1-5; the table's D call of TRBD1 was not tested on the DNA. TRBV21-1 is shown as a pseudogene. The CDR3 length is 12 residues. The CDR3 DNA follows: TGTGCCGGCCGTTATAGCAATCAGCCCCAGCATTTT. Translated, it gives CAGRYSNQPQHF.

The V and J genes are TRBV30 and TRBJ2-1, with no clear D. Per the germline V gene, CDR1 is GTSNPN and CDR2 is SVGIG (reference sequence). V was trimmed by 2 bases and J by 3 bases, leaving 11 bases between them. The length of the CDR3 is 14 residues. The CDR3: CAWSPSSLYNEQFF. CDR3 nucleotide sequence: TGTGCCTGGAGTCCCTCCTCCCTCTACAATGAGCAGTTCTTC.